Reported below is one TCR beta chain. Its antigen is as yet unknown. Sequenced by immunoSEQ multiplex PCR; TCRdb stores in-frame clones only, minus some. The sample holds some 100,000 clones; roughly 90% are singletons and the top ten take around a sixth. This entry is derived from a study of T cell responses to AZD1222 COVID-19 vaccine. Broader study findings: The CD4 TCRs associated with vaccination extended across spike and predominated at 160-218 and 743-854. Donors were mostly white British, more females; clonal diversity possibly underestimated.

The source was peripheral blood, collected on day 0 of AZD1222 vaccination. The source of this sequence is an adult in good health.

CDR3 in amino acids: CASSQVGGGHNEQFF. The DNA for the CDR3 is TGTGCCAGCAGCCAAGTCGGGGGGGGACACAATGAGCAGTTCTTC. The J gene is TRBJ2-1, the V gene TRBV3-1 (or the pseudogene TRBV3-2); 8 bases match TRBD2. V dropped 1 base and J dropped 5; count of bases not matched to a gene: 4. The germline V gene encodes CDR1 LGHDT and CDR2 YNNKEL (reference sequence). The CDR3 loop spans 15 amino acids.